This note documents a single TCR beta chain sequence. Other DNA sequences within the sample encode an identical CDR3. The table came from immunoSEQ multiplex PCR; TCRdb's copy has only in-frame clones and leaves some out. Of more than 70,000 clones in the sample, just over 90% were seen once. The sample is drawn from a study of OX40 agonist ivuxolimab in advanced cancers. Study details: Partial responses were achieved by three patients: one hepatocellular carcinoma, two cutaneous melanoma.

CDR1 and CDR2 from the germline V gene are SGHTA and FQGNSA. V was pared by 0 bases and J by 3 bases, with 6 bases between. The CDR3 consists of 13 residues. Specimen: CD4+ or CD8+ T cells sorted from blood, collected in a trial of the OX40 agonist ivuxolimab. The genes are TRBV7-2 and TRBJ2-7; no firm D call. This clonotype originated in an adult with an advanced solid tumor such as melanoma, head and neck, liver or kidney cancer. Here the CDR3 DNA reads TGTGCCAGCAGCTTAGCCAGTAGCTACGAGCAGTACTTC. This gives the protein CASSLASSYEQYF.